One and the same sample provided the 6 T cell receptor beta chains below, sequenced in a study of T cells in Graves' hyperthyroidism and ophthalmopathy. Using RNA transcripts as the source, TCR beta CDR3 regions were amplified. First-round RT-PCR targeting the TCR CDR3 was performed with the HTBI primer set. TCRdb redid the calling of the multiplex PCR reads with MiXCR, one entry per CDR3 protein. The table has about 290,000 distinct CDR3 sequences, less than 15% seen once; the top ten hold roughly 8%. Sequenced: blood. These receptors all come from a woman aged 25 to 39 with Graves' hyperthyroidism that later progressed to Graves' ophthalmopathy.

This clonotype turned up a few times. This rearrangement joins TRBV7-8 to TRBJ1-2; the D is unclear. This CDR3 is built from 12 residues. Germline values: CDR1 SGHVS, CDR2 FQNEAQ. V lost 1 base, J lost 7 bases, and 7 bases lay in between. CDR3 DNA sequence: TGTGCCAGCAGCTTAGAAGGGATTGGCTACACCTTC. Its protein is CASSLEGIGYTF.

This clonotype was seen ten or more times. The V call is TRBV28, the J call TRBJ1-2; 8 bases match TRBD1. Trimming took 8 bases from V and 6 from J; bases not matched to a gene: 2. CDR1 MDHEN and CDR2 SYDVKM come from the germline V gene. The CDR3 loop spans 11 amino acids. The CDR3 DNA reads TGTGCCAGCGGACAGGGTGATGGCTACACCTTC. It translates to CASGQGDGYTF.

Regarding this clonotype: This could be a read error, since a much larger clone is one nucleotide away. The chain employs TRBV5-1 and TRBJ2-1; TRBD1 matches 7 bases. V lost 4 bases to trimming and J lost 3 bases; unmatched junction nucleotides: 13. CDR1 and CDR2 (germline): SGHRS, YFSETQ. The CDR3 sequence is 17 residues long. The CDR3 reads CASSIRTGTVLYNEQFF. CDR3 nucleotide sequence: TGCGCCAGCAGCATACGAACCGGGACAGTTCTCTACAATGAGCAGTTCTTC. The variable domain in full, completed from reference TRBV5-1 and TRBJ2-1, reads KAGVTQTPRYLIKTRGQQVTLSCSPISGHRSVSWYQQTPGQGLQFLFEYFSETQRNKGNFPGRFSGRQFSNSRSEMNVSTLELGDSALYLCASSIRTGTVLYNEQFFGPGTRLTVL.

V usage is TRBV12-3 or TRBV12-4 and J usage is TRBJ2-5, with TRBD2 matching 11 bases. The CDR3 has 21 amino acids. The V gene end was trimmed by 3 bases and the J gene end by 5 bases; junction bases not matched to a gene: 23. CDR3 region: CASSFKGRGLAGAGRGETQYF. CDR3 sequence (DNA): TGTGCCAGCAGTTTCAAGGGGCGAGGACTAGCGGGTGCTGGGCGTGGTGAGACCCAGTACTTC.

This clonotype was counted ten times or more. The V gene is TRBV2, the J gene TRBJ2-7; no reliable D call. Trimming removed 6 bases at V and 9 bases at J, with 12 bases between. This CDR3 is 11 amino acids long. The germline V gene encodes CDR1 SNHLY and CDR2 FYNNEI. CDR3 amino acids: CASSETLGQYF. The CDR3, as DNA: TGTGCCAGCAGCGAGACTCTCGGGCAGTACTTC.

This clonotype was seen repeatedly, ten times or more. The chain couples TRBV2 to TRBJ1-6; TRBD1 might be the D (6 bases). This CDR3 is built from 13 residues. From germline, CDR1 is SNHLY and CDR2 FYNNEI. Trimming took off 4 bases at V and 7 bases at J, with 8 bases between the two ends. CDR3 nucleotides: TGTGCCAGCAGTGGGACAGTAAATTCACCCCTCCACTTT. Translating it yields CASSGTVNSPLHF.